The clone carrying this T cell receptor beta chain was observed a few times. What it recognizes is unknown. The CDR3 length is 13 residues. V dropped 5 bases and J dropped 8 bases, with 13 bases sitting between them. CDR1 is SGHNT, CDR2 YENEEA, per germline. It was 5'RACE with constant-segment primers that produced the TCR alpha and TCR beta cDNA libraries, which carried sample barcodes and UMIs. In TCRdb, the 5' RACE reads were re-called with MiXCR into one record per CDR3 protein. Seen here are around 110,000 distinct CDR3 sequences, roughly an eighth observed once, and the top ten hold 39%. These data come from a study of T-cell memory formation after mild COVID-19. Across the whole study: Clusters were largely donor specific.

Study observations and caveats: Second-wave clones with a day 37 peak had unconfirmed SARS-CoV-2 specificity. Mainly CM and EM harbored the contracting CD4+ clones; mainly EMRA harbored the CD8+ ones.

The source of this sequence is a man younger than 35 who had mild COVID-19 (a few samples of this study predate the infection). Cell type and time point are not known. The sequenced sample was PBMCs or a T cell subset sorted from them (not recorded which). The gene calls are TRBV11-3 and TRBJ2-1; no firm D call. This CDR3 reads CASSQMASDEQFF. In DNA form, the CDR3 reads TGTGCCAGCAGCCAAATGGCCTCCGATGAGCAGTTCTTC.